What follows are 12 T cell receptor beta chains derived from one specimen sequenced in a study of regulatory T cells in long-lasting Graves disease. Library construction for TCR beta used iRepertoire HTBI primers and Arm-PCR of CDR3 regions. TCRdb used MiXCR to reprocess the multiplex PCR reads, holding one entry per CDR3 protein. Among roughly 400,000 distinct CDR3 sequences listed, 20% to 25% were seen once. Time point indicated: persistent/refractory GD, antithyroid drugs over 5 years with positive TRAb. The TCR library was made from RNA extracted from PBMCs. Sequencing was performed on peripheral blood mononuclear cells (PBMCs), taken when the disease was refractory, from a patient treated with antithyroid drugs. The receptors derive from a female donor with Graves disease.

Ten or more counts support this clonotype. V usage is TRBV20-1 and J usage is TRBJ2-2; TRBD1 matches at 8 bases. With 3 bases clipped from V and 7 bases from J, the junction kept 10 bases outside the gene matches. The CDR3 is made up of 15 amino acids. CDR1 and CDR2 (germline): DFQATT, SNEGSKA (reference sequence). Here the CDR3 DNA reads TGCAGTGCTAGTGTCCGGACAGGGCTAAACGGGGAGCTGTTTTTT. Amino acid sequence: CSASVRTGLNGELFF.

The J gene is TRBJ2-2, the V gene TRBV2; D is unresolved. V was pared by 4 bases and J by 15 bases, with 6 bases between. The germline CDR1 and CDR2 sequences are SNHLY and FYNNEI. This CDR3 has 9 amino acids. The CDR3 sequence is CASSVLVFF. The CDR3 bases are TGTGCCAGCAGTGTTCTAGTGTTTTTT. Variable domain in full (rest from reference TRBV2 and TRBJ2-2): EPEVTQTPSHQVTQMGQEVILRCVPISNHLYFYWYRQILGQKVEFLVSFYNNEISEKSEIFDDQFSVERPDGSNFTLKIRSTKLEDSAMYFCASSVLVFFGEGSRLTVL.

At least ten counts were recorded for this clonotype. The chain recombines TRBV6-1 with TRBJ1-4; D perhaps matches TRBD1 (5 bases). The CDR3 length is 14 residues. V shed 6 bases and J shed 5 bases, with 13 bases lying between them. Germline V gene sequence: CDR1 MNHNS, CDR2 SASEGT. CDR3 in DNA: TGTGCCAGCAGGTCGACAGACCCAAATGAAAAACTGTTTTTT. Amino acids: CASRSTDPNEKLFF.

The rearrangement uses TRBV10-3 and TRBJ1-6, with no clear D. CDR1 is ENHRY, CDR2 SYGVKD, per germline. The CDR3 is made up of 18 amino acids. Trimming removed 2 bases from V and 0 bases from J, with 14 bases in between. Written as DNA, the CDR3 is TGTGCCATCAGTGAGGACAAAAGCTCGAGCTCCTATAATTCACCCCTCCACTTT. It encodes CAISEDKSSSSYNSPLHF.

Many counts were recorded for this clonotype. The chain links TRBV28 to TRBJ1-4; 12 bases are shared with TRBD1. The CDR3 extends over 14 amino acids. Trimming at V came to 4 bases and at J to 8 bases, leaving 2 bases not matched to a gene. CDR1 is MDHEN, CDR2 SYDVKM, per germline. CDR3 amino acids: CASSSGQGAEKLFF. CDR3 nucleotide sequence: TGTGCCAGCAGTTCGGGACAGGGGGCCGAAAAACTGTTTTTT.

The chain is built from TRBV20-1 and TRBJ2-3; D possibly corresponds to TRBD2 (5 bases). Germline CDR1 reads DFQATT; CDR2 reads SNEGSKA (reference sequence). The CDR3 spans 14 residues. The CDR3 DNA reads TGCGGAGGCCAGCGGCAAGCCTCCACAGATACGCAGTATTTT. Its protein product is CGGQRQASTDTQYF.

This clonotype turned up a few times. The V and J genes are TRBV29-1 and TRBJ2-2, with TRBD1 matching 10 bases. Germline trimming cut 1 base from V and 6 bases from J; bases unmatched to any gene: 14. Germline CDR1 is SQVTM and CDR2 is ANQGSEA. This CDR3 is built from 18 residues. In nucleotides, the CDR3 is TGCAGCGTTGAAGGGGGACCCGGGACAGGGGAATTTCCCGGGGAGCTGTTTTTT. It translates to CSVEGGPGTGEFPGELFF.

At least ten counts were recorded for this clonotype. The chain has TRBV7-8 and TRBJ2-7; no firm D call. This CDR3 spans 11 amino acids. Germline V gene sequence: CDR1 SGHVS, CDR2 FQNEAQ. The V end was cut by 2 bases, the J end by 5 bases, with 4 bases between. CDR3 sequence: CASSLTHEQYF. The DNA for the CDR3 is TGTGCCAGCAGCTTAACCCACGAGCAGTACTTC. The full variable domain, in which reference TRBV7-8 and TRBJ2-7 provide the parts outside the CDR3, is GAGVSQSPRYKVAKRGQDVALRCDPISGHVSLFWYQQALGQGPEFLTYFQNEAQLDKSGLPSDRFFAERPEGSVSTLKIQRTQQEDSAVYLCASSLTHEQYFGPGTRLTVT.

V usage is TRBV5-1 and J usage is TRBJ2-7; D perhaps matches TRBD1 (6 bases). The CDR3 covers 11 residues. Germline V lookup: CDR1 SGHRS, CDR2 YFSETQ. Between the trimmed V and J ends, which lost 4 bases and 7 bases, there was a span of 9 bases. For the CDR3, the DNA is TGCGCCAGCAGCACCGACAGGGAGCAGTACTTC. Amino acids: CASSTDREQYF.

In its sample, this clonotype was seen once. The chain has TRBV3-1 and TRBJ2-1; D is possibly TRBD2 (6 bases). Per germline, CDR1 LGHDT and CDR2 YNNKEL (reference sequence). This CDR3 spans 17 amino acids. Trimming stripped 4 bases from V and 5 bases from J, with 21 bases between. This chain's CDR3 is CASSLLAEGRSHNEQFF. The CDR3 DNA reads TGTGCCAGCAGCCTGTTGGCGGAGGGCCGTAGTCACAATGAGCAGTTCTTC.

This clonotype was observed a handful of times. This chain joins TRBV7-2 and TRBJ1-5; D is uncertain. Germline V gives CDR1 SGHTA, CDR2 FQGNSA. This CDR3 region has 13 residues. V shed 5 bases and J shed 5 bases, with 10 bases lying between them. The CDR3 region is CASSQTGHQPQHF. For the CDR3, the DNA is TGTGCCAGCAGCCAAACGGGTCATCAGCCCCAGCATTTT.

This clonotype appeared many times. V is TRBV2 and J is TRBJ1-5; D uncertain. Looked up from germline, CDR1 is SNHLY and CDR2 is FYNNEI. The V end was cut by 0 bases, the J end by 1 base, with 4 bases between. This CDR3 spans 14 amino acids. The CDR3: CASSEALSNQPQHF. CDR3 nucleotide sequence: TGTGCCAGCAGTGAAGCGCTCAGCAATCAGCCCCAGCATTTT.